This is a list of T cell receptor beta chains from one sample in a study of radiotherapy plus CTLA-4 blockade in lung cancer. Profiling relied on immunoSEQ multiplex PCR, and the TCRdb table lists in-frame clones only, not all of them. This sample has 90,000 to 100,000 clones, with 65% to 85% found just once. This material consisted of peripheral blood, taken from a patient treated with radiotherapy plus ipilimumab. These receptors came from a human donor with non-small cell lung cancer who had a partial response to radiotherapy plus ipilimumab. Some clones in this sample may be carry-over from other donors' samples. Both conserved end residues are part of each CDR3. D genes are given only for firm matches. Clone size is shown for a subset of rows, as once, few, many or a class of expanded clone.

CASSFSGRRETQYF,TGCGCCAGCAGCTTTAGCGGGAGGCGAGAGACCCAGTACTTC,TRBD2,NA,TRBJ2-5,TRBV5-1
CASSEQGWSYEQYF,TGTGCCAGCAGTGAACAGGGGTGGTCCTACGAGCAGTACTTC,NA,NA,TRBJ2-7,TRBV6-1
CASRQTGTGDTDTQYF,TGTGCCAGCAGACAAACCGGGACAGGGGACACAGATACGCAGTATTTT,TRBD1,once,TRBJ2-3,TRBV7-2
CASRGPNYGYTF,TGTGCCAGCAGGGGCCCCAACTATGGCTACACCTTC,NA,NA,TRBJ1-2,TRBV28
CASRLDINTEAFF,TGCGCCAGCAGACTGGACATTAACACTGAAGCTTTCTTT,NA,NA,TRBJ1-1,TRBV5-1
CASSLARGQDGYTF,TGTGCCAGCAGCTTGGCCAGGGGGCAAGATGGCTACACCTTC,TRBD1,NA,TRBJ1-2,TRBV5-4
CASSLVGRERQPQHF,TGTGCCAGCAGCTTAGTGGGCAGGGAAAGACAGCCCCAGCATTTT,NA,NA,TRBJ1-5,TRBV7-8
CASSIGVGGPESEQFF,TGTGCCAGTAGTATCGGGGTGGGAGGGCCAGAGAGTGAGCAGTTCTTC,TRBD2,NA,TRBJ2-1,TRBV19
CATSRDRQGRYEQYF,TGTGCCACCAGCAGAGATCGGCAGGGGAGATACGAGCAGTACTTC,NA,once,TRBJ2-7,TRBV15
CSANLRKLFF,TGCAGTGCTAATCTTAGAAAACTGTTTTTT,NA,NA,TRBJ1-4,TRBV20-1
CASSRQPSGNTIYF,TGTGCCAGCAGCCGACAGCCTTCTGGAAACACCATATATTTT,NA,NA,TRBJ1-3,TRBV7-2
CASSHGRGGSGYTF,TGTGCCAGCAGCCACGGTAGGGGGGGCTCCGGCTACACCTTC,NA,few,TRBJ1-2,TRBV7-9
CASSLGLPTNEKLFF,TGTGCCAGCAGCTTGGGGCTTCCAACTAATGAAAAACTGTTTTTT,NA,NA,TRBJ1-4,TRBV7-2
CASSFRGAEKLFF,TGTGCCAGCAGCTTCAGGGGGGCTGAAAAACTGTTTTTT,TRBD1,NA,TRBJ1-4,TRBV5-6
CAWGWGGQETQYF,TGTGCCTGGGGATGGGGGGGGCAAGAGACCCAGTACTTC,TRBD2,NA,TRBJ2-5,TRBV30
CASSLSRTGSNQPQHF,TGTGCCAGCAGCCTCTCTCGGACAGGTAGCAATCAGCCCCAGCATTTT,TRBD1,few,TRBJ1-5,TRBV28
CASSLRAGELFF,TGTGCCAGCAGCTTACGAGCCGGGGAGCTGTTTTTT,NA,NA,TRBJ2-2,TRBV7-6
CASSMTRKATNEKLFF,TGTGCCAGCAGTATGACAAGGAAAGCAACTAATGAAAAACTGTTTTTT,NA,NA,TRBJ1-4,TRBV28
CASSATGSGETQYF,TGTGCCAGCAGTGCCACAGGTTCCGGAGAGACCCAGTACTTC,NA,NA,TRBJ2-5,TRBV2
CASSSYRGPSSGNTIYF,TGTGCCAGCAGCTCATACAGGGGTCCTAGCTCTGGAAACACCATATATTTT,TRBD1,NA,TRBJ1-3,TRBV13
CASSGTPYSNQPQHF,TGTGCCAGCAGTGGGACACCTTATAGCAATCAGCCCCAGCATTTT,NA,NA,TRBJ1-5,TRBV6-1
CASSQDFGGNYEQYF,TGCGCCAGCAGCCAAGATTTTGGCGGCAATTACGAGCAGTACTTC,NA,NA,TRBJ2-7,TRBV4-1
CASSFTPPGVQYNSPLHF,TGTGCCAGCAGTTTCACCCCACCAGGGGTTCAGTATAATTCACCCCTCCACTTT,NA,few,TRBJ1-6,TRBV27
CASSLTDLSWGELFF,TGTGCCAGCAGTTTGACAGACCTATCATGGGGGGAGCTGTTTTTT,NA,NA,TRBJ2-2,TRBV27
CASGDRDSSGANVLTF,TGCGCCAGCGGGGACAGGGACAGCTCTGGGGCCAACGTCCTGACTTTC,TRBD1,NA,TRBJ2-6,TRBV10-1
CASSSVAPDTQYF,TGTGCCAGCAGTTCGGTCGCTCCAGATACGCAGTATTTT,NA,NA,TRBJ2-3,TRBV25-1
CASSSNVDTQYF,TGTGCCAGCAGCTCTAATGTGGATACGCAGTATTTT,NA,NA,TRBJ2-3,TRBV7-6